A single T cell receptor (beta chain) is shown here with its context. Trimming removed 8 bases from V and 2 bases from J; junction bases left unmatched: 17. The CDR3 sequence is 17 residues long. Germline CDR1 and CDR2: MNHEY and SMNVEV (reference sequence). The data are from a study of blood T cell repertoires in COVID-19. Original analysis: Scientists estimated how many nucleated cells there were by amplifying reference gene primers. Clones were read by immunoSEQ multiplex PCR, and TCRdb kept only the in-frame ones, dropping some. For V, J and clone size, that table is used; D and trimming come from the DNA. This sample carries some 120,000 clones, 90% of them seen once, and the ten largest clones take approximately 3.5%.

This chain connects TRBV27 to TRBJ2-7; 8 bases are a match to TRBD2. This receptor was identified in a man aged 50 to 60 with active COVID-19. Input material: peripheral blood. The DNA of the CDR3 is TGTGCCAGCGGCCGCCTACCAGGCGGGGGGCAAACCTACGAGCAGTACTTC. Encoded protein: CASGRLPGGGQTYEQYF.